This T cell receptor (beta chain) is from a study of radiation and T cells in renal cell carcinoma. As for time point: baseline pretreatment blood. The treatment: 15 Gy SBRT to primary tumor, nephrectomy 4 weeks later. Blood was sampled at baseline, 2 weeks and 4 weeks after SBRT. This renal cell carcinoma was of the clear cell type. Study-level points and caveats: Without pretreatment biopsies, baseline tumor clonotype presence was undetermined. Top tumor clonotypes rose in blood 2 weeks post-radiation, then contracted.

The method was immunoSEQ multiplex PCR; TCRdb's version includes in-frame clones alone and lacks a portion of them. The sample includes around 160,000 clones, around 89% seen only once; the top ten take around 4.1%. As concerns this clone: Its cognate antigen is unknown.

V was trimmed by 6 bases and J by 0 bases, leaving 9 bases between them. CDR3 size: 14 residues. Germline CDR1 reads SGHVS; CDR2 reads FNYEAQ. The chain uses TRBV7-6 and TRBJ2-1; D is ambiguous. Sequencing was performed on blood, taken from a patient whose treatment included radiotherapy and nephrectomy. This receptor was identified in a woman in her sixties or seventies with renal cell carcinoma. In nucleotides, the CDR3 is TGTGCCAGCAGTCCGGTCCCCTCCTACAATGAGCAGTTCTTC. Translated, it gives CASSPVPSYNEQFF.